The 25 T cell receptor beta chains reported below all come from one sample, sequenced in a study of T-cell memory formation after mild COVID-19. TCRdb redid the calling of the 5' RACE reads with MiXCR, one entry per CDR3 protein. The table includes 130,000 to 150,000 distinct CDR3 sequences, approximately 6% detected once. The sequencing sample was made of PBMCs or a T cell subset sorted from them (not recorded which). Receptor source: an adult woman who had mild COVID-19 (a few samples of this study predate the infection). Cell type and time point are not known.

This clonotype was seen a few times. The chain is built from TRBV7-2 and TRBJ2-7; TRBD2 aligns across 10 bases. After removal of 2 bases from V and 4 bases from J, the junction contained 14 bases not matched to a gene. Per the germline V gene, CDR1 is SGHTA and CDR2 is FQGNSA. The CDR3 runs to 18 residues. Here the CDR3 DNA reads TGTGCCAGCAGCTTACTAGGACTAGCGGTTAGCCGGACTTACGAGCAGTACTTC. Protein product: CASSLLGLAVSRTYEQYF.

This clonotype was found many times. This chain uses TRBV5-5 with TRBJ2-5; 9 nucleotides line up with TRBD1. Per germline, CDR1 SGHKS and CDR2 YYEKEE (reference sequence). CDR3 length: 15 residues. V shed 3 bases and J 4 bases; nucleotides not matched to a gene: 7. The CDR3 DNA is TGTGCCAGCAGCTCCGGGACAGGGATTACAGAGACCCAGTACTTC. Translated: CASSSGTGITETQYF.

The chain combines TRBV7-8 with TRBJ2-7; D not resolved. V was clipped by 3 bases and J by 2 bases, with 8 bases between them. CDR1 and CDR2 from the germline V gene are SGHVS and FQNEAQ. The length of the CDR3 is 13 residues. CDR3 sequence: CASSLGSTYEQYF. CDR3 nucleotide sequence: TGTGCCAGCAGCTTGGGGTCTACCTACGAGCAGTACTTC.

This clonotype was seen only a few times. V gene TRBV12-5 combines with J gene TRBJ2-2, with a weak D call TRBD1 (7 bases). V was shortened by 6 bases and J by 3 bases, with 11 bases between the two germline ends. Germline V gives CDR1 LGHNT, CDR2 FRNRAP. The CDR3 runs to 14 residues. The CDR3 spells CASGQGGDTGELFF. The DNA for the CDR3 is TGTGCTAGTGGGCAGGGGGGTGACACCGGGGAGCTGTTTTTT.

This clonotype was counted at least ten times. The chain links TRBV15 to TRBJ2-2; possibly TRBD2 for D (5 bases). V lost 6 bases and J lost 0, with 14 bases in between. This CDR3 contains 16 residues. From germline, CDR1 is LNHNV and CDR2 YYDKDF (reference sequence). DNA of the CDR3: TGTGCCACCAGACGACCCGGGGTGCCGAACACCGGGGAGCTGTTTTTT. This sequence encodes CATRRPGVPNTGELFF.

The chain combines TRBV9 with TRBJ2-5; D is undetermined. The length of the CDR3 is 14 residues. Germline CDR1 is SGDLS and CDR2 is YYNGEE. Trimming took off 4 bases at V and 1 base at J, with 11 bases between the two ends. CDR3 sequence (DNA): TGTGCCAGCAGCCCCCCCACCCTCCAAGAGACCCAGTACTTC. The encoded protein is CASSPPTLQETQYF. The whole variable domain, remainder taken from reference TRBV9 and TRBJ2-5, is DSGVTQTPKHLITATGQRVTLRCSPRSGDLSVYWYQQSLDQGLQFLIQYYNGEERAKGNILERFSAQQFPDLHSELNLSSLELGDSALYFCASSPPTLQETQYFGPGTRLLVL.

This clonotype was detected a few times. The chain links TRBV12-3 or TRBV12-4 to TRBJ1-5, with unresolved D. The V and J ends lost 1 base and 2 bases respectively, with 12 bases between them. There are 16 residues in the CDR3. The chain's CDR3 is CASSLVGLNGNQPQHF. The DNA for the CDR3 is TGTGCCAGCAGTTTAGTTGGGTTAAATGGCAATCAGCCCCAGCATTTT.

This clonotype has more than one count but fewer than ten. The rearrangement uses TRBV12-3 or TRBV12-4 and TRBJ1-2, with a tentative D call TRBD1 (6 bases). Trimming removed 3 bases from V and 7 bases from J, with 12 bases in between. The CDR3 runs 13 residues. CDR3 loop: CASSFWGGGGYTF. For the CDR3, the DNA is TGTGCCAGCAGTTTTTGGGGGGGCGGTGGCTACACCTTC.

This clonotype has ten or more counts. This chain links TRBV12-3 or TRBV12-4 with TRBJ2-1, with D possibly matching TRBD2 (6 bases). The CDR3 is 17 residues long. With 5 bases removed from V and 1 base from J, the gap between germline ends came to 18 bases. CDR3 DNA: TGTGCCAGCAGTCCCCCCCGACTAGAATTTTCCTACAATGAGCAGTTCTTC. Translated, it gives CASSPPRLEFSYNEQFF.

The chain links TRBV19 to TRBJ1-5; 11 bases align to TRBD1. V was pared by 6 bases and J by 2 bases, with 6 bases of the junction left unmatched. The V gene's germline CDR1 is LNHDA and CDR2 SQIVND (reference sequence). The CDR3 totals 16 residues. DNA for the CDR3: TGTGCCAGTAGGGACAGGGGGCAGTTCGGCAATCAGCCCCAGCATTTT. Amino acid sequence: CASRDRGQFGNQPQHF.

The rearrangement links TRBV3-1 to TRBJ1-4; D call uncertain. The V end was cut by 1 base, the J end by 3 bases, with 9 bases between. The CDR3 runs to 15 residues. CDR1 and CDR2 from the germline V gene are LGHDT and YNNKEL (reference sequence). The CDR3 sequence: CASSQGWNPNEKLFF. CDR3 in DNA: TGTGCCAGCAGCCAAGGATGGAATCCTAATGAAAAACTGTTTTTT.

This chain uses TRBV19 with TRBJ1-1; 12 positions match TRBD1. The length of the CDR3 is 16 residues. Germline V gene sequence: CDR1 LNHDA, CDR2 SQIVND (reference sequence). J was trimmed by 4 bases and V by 7 bases; bases with no gene match: 10. The CDR3: CASTRDRGRESTEAFF. The DNA of the CDR3 is TGTGCCAGTACCCGGGACAGGGGGCGGGAGAGCACTGAAGCTTTCTTT.

This clonotype was counted many times. The chain is built from TRBV6-5 and TRBJ1-1; 9 bases agree with TRBD1. CDR1 and CDR2 (germline): MNHEY, SVGAGI. The CDR3 runs to 15 residues. V shed 5 bases, J shed 6 bases, and the junction held 10 bases outside the gene matches. The CDR3: CASSTLDRGKSEAFF. CDR3 DNA: TGTGCCAGCAGTACCCTTGACAGGGGGAAGTCTGAAGCTTTCTTT.

At least ten counts were recorded for this clonotype. The chain uses TRBV18 and TRBJ2-2, with a tentative D call TRBD2 (5 bases). The CDR3 sequence is 16 residues long. The V gene's germline CDR1 is KGHSH and CDR2 LQKENI. The germline V and J ends were trimmed by 0 bases and 4 bases, with 12 bases remaining between them. The CDR3 DNA reads as TGTGCCAGCTCACCACCTGGCGGGCAGACCACCGGGGAGCTGTTTTTT. This sequence encodes CASSPPGGQTTGELFF.

The chain carries TRBV2 and TRBJ1-6; possibly TRBD1 for D (6 bases). The CDR3 spans 15 residues. The germline V gene encodes CDR1 SNHLY and CDR2 FYNNEI. Between the trimmed V and J ends, which lost 7 bases and 3 bases, there was a span of 13 bases. In DNA form, the CDR3 reads TGTGCCAGCAAGGAATCGGACAGCTATAATTCACCCCTCCACTTT. It is translated as CASKESDSYNSPLHF.

This clonotype was seen ten or more times. The chain joins TRBV20-1 to TRBJ2-7; 10 bases fit TRBD1. Germline V gene sequence: CDR1 DFQATT, CDR2 SNEGSKA (reference sequence). V was clipped by 5 bases and J by 9 bases; unmatched bases: 7. The CDR3 is 12 residues long. The CDR3 sequence: CSARGQGGGQYF. The CDR3 DNA follows: TGCAGTGCTCGCGGACAGGGGGGCGGGCAGTACTTC.

This clonotype appeared many times. The V and J genes are TRBV2 and TRBJ1-5; the D gene is possibly TRBD1 (5 bases). From germline, CDR1 is SNHLY and CDR2 FYNNEI. V shed 10 bases and J shed 5 bases, with 15 bases lying between them. This CDR3 spans 13 amino acids. CDR3 coding DNA: TGTGCCATCTCAAACGGGGCTCATCAGCCCCAGCATTTT. Amino acid sequence: CAISNGAHQPQHF. The complete variable domain, with remaining parts taken from reference TRBV2 and TRBJ1-5, reads EPEVTQTPSHQVTQMGQEVILRCVPISNHLYFYWYRQILGQKVEFLVSFYNNEISEKSEIFDDQFSVERPDGSNFTLKIRSTKLEDSAMYFCAISNGAHQPQHFGDGTRLSIL.

This clonotype was detected a few times. The CDR3, as DNA: TGTGCCAGTAGTATAGATTTCGGGGGACTTACCTACAATGAGCAGTTCTTC. Its translation is CASSIDFGGLTYNEQFF. V usage is TRBV19 and J usage is TRBJ2-1; possible D gene TRBD2, 6 bases. This CDR3 region has 17 residues. The V gene lost 0 bases and the J gene lost 2 bases, with 14 bases spanning the gap. CDR1 is LNHDA, CDR2 SQIVND, per germline (reference sequence). Filled out from reference TRBV19 and TRBJ2-1, the complete variable domain reads DGGITQSPKYLFRKEGQNVTLSCEQNLNHDAMYWYRQDPGQGLRLIYYSQIVNDFQKGDIAEGYSVSREKKESFPLTVTSAQKNPTAFYLCASSIDFGGLTYNEQFFGPGTRLTVL.

This clonotype was recorded at least ten times. The chain combines TRBV12-3 or TRBV12-4 with TRBJ2-1; D assignment may be TRBD1 or TRBD2 (6 bases each). The CDR3 has 16 residues. Trimming took 1 base from V and 3 from J, leaving 13 bases between them. The CDR3 DNA follows: TGTGCCAGCAGTTTAGAGGGGGGTAATTACTACAATGAGCAGTTCTTC. Translating gives CASSLEGGNYYNEQFF.

This clonotype was observed many times. V and J are TRBV20-1 and TRBJ2-3; 12 bases line up with TRBD2. Germline V lookup: CDR1 DFQATT, CDR2 SNEGSKA (reference sequence). The CDR3 is made up of 16 amino acids. With 1 base clipped from V and 7 bases from J, the junction kept 9 bases outside the gene matches. The CDR3 is CSARVWTSGDLYTQYF. CDR3 nucleotide sequence: TGCAGTGCTAGAGTCTGGACTAGCGGGGATCTATATACGCAGTATTTT.

The V call is TRBV20-1, the J call TRBJ1-6, with 9 bases aligning to TRBD1. The CDR3 has 17 amino acids. CDR1 is DFQATT and CDR2 is SNEGSKA in the germline V gene (reference sequence). J was trimmed by 8 bases and V by 0 bases; bases with no gene match: 11. As DNA, the CDR3 is TGCAGTGCTAGAGATGGATCTAGTGGGACAGGGTATTCACCCCTCCACTTT. Amino acid sequence: CSARDGSSGTGYSPLHF.

This clonotype has ten or more counts. This chain uses TRBV5-1 with TRBJ2-3; TRBD2 aligns across 14 bases. V shed 0 bases and J 0 bases; nucleotides not matched to a gene: 3. Germline V gene lookup returns CDR1 SGHRS and CDR2 YFSETQ. The CDR3 is made up of 18 amino acids. As DNA, the CDR3 is TGCGCCAGCAGCTTGGGGACTAGCGGGGGGCCTAGCACAGATACGCAGTATTTT. The encoded protein is CASSLGTSGGPSTDTQYF.

This clonotype was seen at least ten times. The chain combines TRBV18 with TRBJ1-1, with a tentative D call TRBD1 (5 bases). Germline V gives CDR1 KGHSH, CDR2 LQKENI. V lost 5 bases, J lost 14 bases, and 18 bases lay in between. The CDR3 is 12 amino acids. In DNA, the CDR3 is TGTGCCAGCTCAACCGGGGCGGGACCCGGGTTCTTT. It translates to CASSTGAGPGFF.

This clonotype was recorded a few times. This chain links TRBV2 with TRBJ2-1; TRBD2 is a possible D gene (5 bases). V was trimmed by 6 bases and J by 3 bases, leaving 18 bases between them. Germline V gives CDR1 SNHLY, CDR2 FYNNEI. This CDR3 has 16 residues. In DNA, the CDR3 is TGTGCCAGCAGCGACTCAAGGAGCGGAATCTACAATGAGCAGTTCTTC. The encoded protein is CASSDSRSGIYNEQFF.

This clonotype was counted many times. CDR3 loop: CATSGQYEQYF. Written as DNA, the CDR3 is TGTGCCACCTCAGGACAGTACGAGCAGTACTTC. The chain couples TRBV6-5 to TRBJ2-7, with D perhaps matching TRBD1 (6 bases). The CDR3 is 11 amino acids. Germline-derived CDR1 and CDR2 are MNHEY and SVGAGI. Trimming stripped 10 bases from V and 4 bases from J, with 11 bases between.